This T cell receptor (beta chain) was documented in a study of T-cell memory formation after mild COVID-19 (dated by TCRdb to the early 2020s). Notes on the research overall: Most TCR sequence clusters were specific to one of the two donors. In a couple of donors, T-cell clones that expanded and contracted after mild COVID-19 were followed by sequencing TCRalpha and TCRbeta repertoires longitudinally. Two young, previously healthy adult volunteers, one female and one male, were included in the cohort.

Points the paper makes about the study in general: Clones that contracted from day 15 to 85 showed balanced CD4/CD8 phenotypes, whereas a second wave of clones that expanded from day 15 to 37 leaned towards CD4+. Contracting CD4+ clones appeared mostly in the CM and EM memory subsets, whereas CD8+ clones were enriched in EMRA. Only two mild cases were covered in the study, and larger cohorts including severe cases with pre-infection samples were considered necessary. Some responding clones were found in pre-infection memory, which suggests that pre-existing cross-reactive memory T cells took part in the SARS-CoV-2 response. SARS-CoV-2 specificity of the second-wave clones peaking on day 37 was not confirmed.

Ficoll-Paque density gradient centrifugation was used to isolate PBMCs. According to the germline V gene (reference sequence), CDR1 reads DFQATT and CDR2 reads SNEGSKA. V loses 6 bases at its end and J loses 0 bases; junction bases beyond the gene matches: 6. Counted from cysteine to phenylalanine, this CDR3 has 15 amino acids. The only DNA kept is the CDR3, 45 bases in frame from the first base. With respect to this clonotype: Its antigen is unknown. It has no much larger one-base neighbor in the sample; base qualities were not kept.

These reads were obtained on an Illumina NovaSeq 6000. cDNA libraries for TCRalpha and TCRbeta were prepared by 5'RACE using constant-segment primers, with sample barcodes and unique molecular identifiers added. Trizol reagent was used to extract RNA from every sample. Libraries were amplified in two PCR steps, with a second sample barcode and Illumina TruSeq adapters added in the second step. Sequencing of libraries was performed on an Illumina NovaSeq with 2 x 150 bp paired-end reads. The authors' analysis ran thus. Demultiplexing of reads and collapsing into UMI-guided consensus sequences were performed with migec v1.2.7. Using mixcr v2.1.11, UMI consensuses were aligned to TRA and TRB V and J templates and then assembled into clonotypes. A clonotype was counted as expanded or contracted only when both edgeR and NoisET called the clonotype significant, with the noise models trained on biological replicates. For edgeR calls, the thresholds were a false discovery rate-adjusted p below 0.01 and a log2 fold-change of 1. PCA with hierarchical clustering of max-normalized trajectories of the 1000 most abundant clonotypes was used as exploratory dynamics analysis. The CD4 or CD8 phenotype of responding clones was assigned using the separately sequenced CD4+ and CD8+ repertoires. The public reads were reanalyzed by TCRdb: fastp trimming at Q25, MiXCR alignment, in-frame beta chains only. Records with the same CDR3 protein are collapsed into one entry carrying the most frequent genes and DNA. TCRdb, not the original authors, processed these V and J calls. The sample table shows about 540,000 distinct CDR3 sequences, and around 20% are seen once. The ten biggest clones cover around 12% of the sample.

Input material: PBMCs or a T cell subset sorted from them (not recorded which). The origin of this receptor is an adult woman who had mild COVID-19 (a few samples of this study predate the infection). The sample titles of this study are shuffled in the database, so cell type and time point are left out; the donor was told from shared clones. The V gene is TRBV20-1 and the J gene is TRBJ1-5; 9 bases in between match TRBD1. The CDR3 is CSATGTGISNQPQHF. DNA sequence: TGCAGTGCCACCGGGACAGGGATTAGCAATCAGCCCCAGCATTTT.